This T cell receptor beta chain stems from a study of blood T cell repertoires in COVID-19. Across the study: Material from acute and convalescent COVID-19 was sourced from the United States, Italy and Spain. The cDNA or gDNA used as material had been derived from T cells, B-cell-depleted T cells, or PBMCs.

In the authors' workflow: Researchers report that nucleated cell counts were estimated from reference gene primer amplification. Generated by immunoSEQ multiplex PCR, the TCRdb table keeps only in-frame clones and is missing some. V, J and clone size derive from that table, while D and trimming were established from the DNA sequence. Of approximately 150,000 clones listed, over 75% are singletons. The junction had 7 bases not matched to a gene; V was cut back by 6 bases and J by 2 bases. The CDR3 contains 14 residues. Germline assignment: CDR1 MDHEN and CDR2 SYDVKM. The TCR sequence derives from a human donor in a cohort sampled during active COVID-19. The chain carries TRBV28 and TRBJ2-7; 7 positions match TRBD1. What was sequenced was peripheral blood. This CDR3 reads CASRRDSGTYEQYF. Written as DNA, the CDR3 is TGTGCCAGCAGAAGGGACAGTGGGACCTACGAGCAGTACTTC.